Each of the 32 T cell receptor beta chains below was sequenced from the same sample in a study of PD-L1 blockade in urothelial cancer. This table comes from immunoSEQ multiplex PCR, and its TCRdb copy is limited to in-frame clones, with some not included. Among approximately 18,000 clones listed, over 80% were seen once. Documented time point: peripheral blood 6 weeks after treatment start. This specimen consisted of PBMCs, obtained around atezolizumab (anti-PD-L1) treatment. These receptors were obtained from a man in his fifties with urothelial cancer.

This rearrangement joins TRBV5-6 to TRBJ1-3; the D gene is possibly TRBD1 (5 bases). The V end was cut by 4 bases, the J end by 0 bases, with 11 bases between. Germline lookup yields CDR1 SGHDT and CDR2 YYEEEE. This CDR3 region has 15 residues. This CDR3 reads CASSQGLHSGNTIYF. CDR3 in DNA: TGTGCCAGCAGCCAGGGACTGCACTCTGGAAACACCATATATTTT.

The genes are TRBV28 and TRBJ1-2; tentative D call: TRBD1 (6 bases). This CDR3 has 13 residues. The V gene's germline CDR1 is MDHEN and CDR2 SYDVKM. The germline V and J ends were trimmed by 3 bases and 4 bases, with 9 bases remaining between them. The chain's CDR3 is CASSLQGPYGYTF. In DNA form, the CDR3 reads TGTGCCAGCAGTTTGCAGGGGCCCTATGGCTACACCTTC.

This chain uses TRBV5-4 with TRBJ2-1; 7 nucleotides agree with TRBD2. Unmatched junction bases numbered 11, after V lost 3 bases and J lost 5 bases. The CDR3 runs to 16 residues. The germline gives CDR1 SGHNT, CDR2 YYREEE (reference sequence). The CDR3 DNA reads TGTGCCAGCAGCTCCCCAAGGGCGGGAGAGGACAATGAGCAGTTCTTC. This translates into CASSSPRAGEDNEQFF.

V gene TRBV9 combines with J gene TRBJ1-2; 8 bases are a match to TRBD1. The germline V gene has CDR1 SGDLS and CDR2 YYNGEE. The CDR3 is 13 amino acids. The junction had 0 bases not matched to a gene; V was cut back by 2 bases and J by 3 bases. DNA for the CDR3: TGTGCCAGCAGCGTGGACAGGGACTATGGCTACACCTTC. Translation: CASSVDRDYGYTF.

J is TRBJ2-7 and V is TRBV2, with 9 bases fitting TRBD2. The length of the CDR3 is 18 residues. Germline V gives CDR1 SNHLY, CDR2 FYNNEI. Trimming cost V 0 bases and J 0 bases; bases outside gene matches: 9. Here the CDR3 DNA reads TGTGCCAGCAGTGAAGCTGTTTGGGGTAGCGGGAGCTCCTACGAGCAGTACGTC. It translates to CASSEAVWGSGSSYEQYV.

This chain uses TRBV5-1 with TRBJ1-1; D perhaps matches TRBD1 (6 bases). There are 14 residues in the CDR3. CDR1 is SGHRS and CDR2 is YFSETQ in the germline V gene. V was trimmed by 3 bases and J by 4 bases, leaving 13 bases between them. The DNA for the CDR3 is TGCGCCAGCAGCTGGGGGACATCGAGCACTGAAGCTTTCTTT. Amino acids: CASSWGTSSTEAFF.

V usage is TRBV7-2 and J usage is TRBJ1-3; possibly TRBD1 for D (6 bases). Looked up from germline, CDR1 is SGHTA and CDR2 is FQGNSA. Trimming took 4 bases from V and 4 from J, leaving 20 bases between them. The CDR3 has 17 residues. The CDR3 loop is CASSSSLLGARGNTIYF. The CDR3 DNA reads as TGTGCCAGCAGCTCCTCTCTCCTGGGGGCGAGGGGAAACACCATATATTTT.

The chain recombines TRBV5-1 with TRBJ2-5, with D perhaps matching TRBD2 (5 bases). The CDR3 has 16 residues. Germline-derived CDR1 and CDR2 are SGHRS and YFSETQ. V lost 0 bases and J 6 bases, leaving 18 bases between the germline ends. This CDR3 is CASSLAGGPSAQTQYF. Written as DNA, the CDR3 is TGCGCCAGCAGCTTGGCCGGCGGGCCTTCAGCGCAGACCCAGTACTTC.

The gene calls are TRBV29-1 and TRBJ2-7, with 7 bases matching TRBD1. This CDR3 is 12 amino acids long. Trimming cost V 4 bases and J 0 bases; bases outside gene matches: 0. Germline loops: CDR1 SQVTM, CDR2 ANQGSEA. CDR3 protein: CSVGQGSYEQYF. The CDR3 region has the DNA TGCAGCGTTGGACAGGGCTCCTACGAGCAGTACTTC.

V is TRBV21-1 and J is TRBJ2-7; the D segment call TRBD2 is taken from the table without a DNA check. TRBV21-1 represents a pseudogene. This CDR3 is built from 16 residues. The CDR3 here is CASMTTSGGVTYEQYV. The DNA of the CDR3 is TGTGCCAGCATGACGACTAGCGGGGGGGTTACCTACGAGCAGTACGTC.

This clone has just a few counts. The V call is TRBV5-6, the J call TRBJ2-1, with 9 bases matching TRBD2. This CDR3 comprises 16 residues. The V gene end was trimmed by 2 bases and the J gene end by 8 bases; junction bases not matched to a gene: 11. CDR1 SGHDT and CDR2 YYEEEE come from the germline V gene. The CDR3, as DNA: TGTGCCAGCAGCTTAAGGGGAGTAGCGGGAGATCATGAGCAGTTCTTC. Translated: CASSLRGVAGDHEQFF. Full variable domain (outside the CDR3, taken from reference TRBV5-6 and TRBJ2-1): DAGVTQSPTHLIKTRGQQVTLRCSPKSGHDTVSWYQQALGQGPQFIFQYYEEEERQRGNFPDRFSGHQFPNYSSELNVNALLLGDSALYLCASSLRGVAGDHEQFFGPGTRLTVL.

This rearrangement joins TRBV19 to TRBJ1-4; 7 bases fit TRBD1. The CDR3 is 18 residues long. Germline V gene sequence: CDR1 LNHDA, CDR2 SQIVND (reference sequence). Trimming removed 6 bases from V and 0 bases from J; junction bases left unmatched: 13. CDR3 DNA: TGTGCCAGTAGCGATCGACAGGGTCGTTCTGCAACTAATGAAAAACTGTTTTTT. This sequence encodes CASSDRQGRSATNEKLFF.

The chain is built from TRBV28 and TRBJ1-2, with D possibly being TRBD1 (5 bases). CDR3 length: 14 amino acids. Germline CDR1 MDHEN, CDR2 SYDVKM. V shed 6 bases and J shed 4 bases, with 15 bases lying between them. The CDR3 region has the DNA TGTGCCAGCAGCCTCGGCGGGGGAGTCTATGGCTACACCTTC. Protein sequence: CASSLGGGVYGYTF.

This chain links TRBV29-1 with TRBJ2-5, with D possibly TRBD1 on 6 matching bases. This CDR3 has 15 amino acids. Trimming cost V 7 bases and J 1 base, with 19 bases left between them. Looked up from germline, CDR1 is SQVTM and CDR2 is ANQGSEA. CDR3: CSARTARPTQETQYF. In DNA, the CDR3 is TGCAGCGCCCGGACAGCAAGACCCACCCAAGAGACCCAGTACTTC.

V gene TRBV5-4 combines with J gene TRBJ2-5; tentatively, D is TRBD2 (6 bases). The CDR3 runs to 14 residues. V was pared by 5 bases and J by 4 bases, with 15 bases between. In germline, CDR1 is SGHNT, CDR2 YYREEE (reference sequence). The CDR3 sequence is CASRGDSGAETQYF. The CDR3 DNA follows: TGTGCCAGCAGGGGGGACTCCGGGGCAGAGACCCAGTACTTC. Looking up the rest from reference TRBV5-4 and TRBJ2-5 gives the full variable domain: ETGVTQSPTHLIKTRGQQVTLRCSSQSGHNTVSWYQQALGQGPQFIFQYYREEENGRGNFPPRFSGLQFPNYSSELNVNALELDDSALYLCASRGDSGAETQYFGPGTRLLVL.

J is TRBJ2-2 and V is TRBV15; D call uncertain. CDR3 length: 15 residues. V dropped 0 bases and J dropped 0 bases, with 5 bases sitting between them. Germline loops: CDR1 LNHNV, CDR2 YYDKDF (reference sequence). CDR3 amino acids: CATSRERSNTGELFF. As DNA, the CDR3 is TGTGCCACCAGCAGAGAGAGATCGAACACCGGGGAGCTGTTTTTT.

The rearrangement joins TRBV6-4 to TRBJ2-1, with 9 bases identical to TRBD2. V lost 1 base and J lost 5; bases outside the gene matches: 3. This CDR3 contains 15 residues. CDR1 MRHNA and CDR2 SNTAGT come from the germline V gene. CDR3 amino acids: CASSDLAGGNNEQFF. The CDR3 nucleotides read TGTGCCAGCAGTGACTTGGCGGGGGGGAACAATGAGCAGTTCTTC.

J is TRBJ2-3 and V is TRBV27, with TRBD1 identical over 10 bases. The V gene's germline CDR1 is MNHEY and CDR2 SMNVEV (reference sequence). The CDR3 length is 18 residues. The V and J ends lost 5 bases and 0 bases, in that order; junction bases with no gene match: 11. CDR3 in amino acids: CASSMGQGLLLSTDTQYF. In DNA, the CDR3 is TGTGCCAGCAGTATGGGACAGGGGCTACTCTTAAGCACAGATACGCAGTATTTT.

This clone was found a few times. The genes are TRBV7-9 and TRBJ2-4, with no clear D. Germline lookup yields CDR1 SEHNR and CDR2 FQNEAQ (reference sequence). The length of the CDR3 is 15 residues. The V gene lost 2 bases and the J gene lost 0 bases, with 8 bases spanning the gap. The CDR3 loop reads CASSLTEIAKNIQYF. In DNA, the CDR3 is TGTGCCAGCAGCTTAACCGAGATAGCCAAAAACATTCAGTACTTC.

This chain links TRBV7-9 with TRBJ2-5, with TRBD2 matching 13 bases. Germline V lookup: CDR1 SEHNR, CDR2 FQNEAQ (reference sequence). The CDR3 spans 17 residues. J lost 3 bases, V lost 5 bases, and 9 bases had no gene match. The CDR3 DNA follows: TGTGCCAGCAGCCACTGGGGCGGGACTAGCGGGAAAGAGACCCAGTACTTC. This gives the protein CASSHWGGTSGKETQYF. Full variable domain (rest looked up from reference TRBV7-9 and TRBJ2-5): DTGVSQNPRHKITKRGQNVTFRCDPISEHNRLYWYRQTLGQGPEFLTYFQNEAQLEKSRLLSDRFSAERPKGSFSTLEIQRTEQGDSAMYLCASSHWGGTSGKETQYFGPGTRLLVL.

This CDR3 is CASSLQGARGNTEAFF. CDR3 in DNA: TGCGCCAGCAGCTTACAGGGGGCGCGTGGGAACACTGAAGCTTTCTTT. The chain links TRBV5-1 to TRBJ1-1; 9 bases fit TRBD1. J was trimmed by 1 base and V by 2 bases; bases with no gene match: 6. This CDR3 is 16 amino acids long. CDR1 and CDR2 (germline): SGHRS, YFSETQ.

The chain couples TRBV29-1 to TRBJ2-3; D perhaps matches TRBD1 (7 bases). Germline V gene data show CDR1 as SQVTM and CDR2 as ANQGSEA. The CDR3 runs 13 residues. The CDR3 protein is CRLRAGGTDTQYF. CDR3 bases: TGCAGACTACGGGCAGGGGGGACAGATACGCAGTATTTT.

The V and J genes are TRBV27 and TRBJ2-2, with a tentative D call TRBD1 (6 bases). Germline loops: CDR1 MNHEY, CDR2 SMNVEV (reference sequence). This CDR3 is 14 amino acids long. Trimming stripped 6 bases from V and 3 bases from J, with 11 bases between. The CDR3 nucleotides are TGTGCCAGCAGCCCGGACAGAGACACCGGGGAGCTGTTTTTT. Residues: CASSPDRDTGELFF.

The V gene is TRBV11-2, the J gene TRBJ2-1, with 8 bases matching TRBD2. Looked up from germline, CDR1 is SGHAT and CDR2 is FQNNGV. The CDR3 extends over 13 amino acids. V lost 4 bases and J lost 8; bases outside the gene matches: 4. CDR3 in DNA: TGTGCCAGCAGCTCCGGGACTAGGCATGAGCAGTTCTTC. Translation gives CASSSGTRHEQFF.

The chain combines TRBV6-5 with TRBJ1-4; possible D gene TRBD1, 6 bases. Germline V gene lookup returns CDR1 MNHEY and CDR2 SVGAGI. The CDR3 sequence is 16 residues long. Deletions cut 3 bases from V and 0 bases from J, with 11 bases between. The CDR3 reads CASSYRGSSTNEKLFF. Here the CDR3 DNA reads TGTGCCAGCAGTTATAGGGGGTCATCAACTAATGAAAAACTGTTTTTT.

This clone was recorded a few times. V is TRBV7-2 and J is TRBJ1-2; TRBD1 aligns across 9 bases. V shed 3 bases and J 0 bases; nucleotides not matched to a gene: 8. Germline V gene data show CDR1 as SGHTA and CDR2 as FQGNSA. The CDR3 is 17 amino acids. CDR3 coding DNA: TGTGCCAGCAGCTTGCCGGGACAGGGAGTTACTAACTATGGCTACACCTTC. It codes for CASSLPGQGVTNYGYTF.

This clone was picked up one time. V usage is TRBV18 and J usage is TRBJ2-5; 10 bases map to TRBD2. V dropped 3 bases and J dropped 5; count of bases not matched to a gene: 3. Per germline, CDR1 KGHSH and CDR2 LQKENI. The CDR3 covers 14 residues. As DNA, the CDR3 is TGTGCCAGCTCACCGGGACTAGCGATCGAGACCCAGTACTTC. The encoded protein is CASSPGLAIETQYF.

By share, this clone counts as medium-sized (0.01 to 0.1%). V usage is TRBV5-5 and J usage is TRBJ1-1, with D hard to call. Germline-derived CDR1 and CDR2 are SGHKS and YYEKEE (reference sequence). With 2 bases removed from V and 1 base from J, the gap between germline ends came to 18 bases. This CDR3 has 17 residues. CDR3 sequence reads: CASSFFRGSLGNTEAFF. CDR3 sequence (DNA): TGTGCCAGCAGCTTCTTCAGAGGGAGTCTAGGGAACACTGAAGCTTTCTTT.

This clone has only one observation. An end of the junction differs from the germline gene, which may be a read error. This chain uses TRBV25-1 with TRBJ1-1; D is possibly TRBD1 (6 bases). CDR1 MGHDK and CDR2 SYGVNS come from the germline V gene. This CDR3 contains 11 residues. The CDR3 bases are TGTGCCAGCAGGGACAGAAGCACACGTTTTTTT. It specifies CASRDRSTRFF.

The chain carries TRBV5-1 and TRBJ2-3, with D uncertain. V gave up 4 bases and J gave up 0 bases, with 12 bases separating them. This CDR3 has 15 amino acids. Germline V gene data show CDR1 as SGHRS and CDR2 as YFSETQ. The CDR3 region has the DNA TGCGCCAGCAGCCGTGCGCGGCAAAGCACAGATACGCAGTATTTT. Translated, it gives CASSRARQSTDTQYF.

A note on this clone: This may be a read error: a much more frequent sequence differs by one nucleotide. The chain is built from TRBV7-6 and TRBJ2-7; TRBD2 matches at 8 bases. CDR1 and CDR2 (germline): SGHVS, FNYEAQ. With 1 base clipped from V and 4 bases from J, the junction kept 0 bases outside the gene matches. The CDR3 length is 13 residues. The CDR3 spells CASSLGLAYEQYF. CDR3 sequence (DNA): TGTGCCAGCAGCTTAGGACTAGCGTACGAGCAGTACTTC.

The V gene is TRBV18, the J gene TRBJ1-1, with D perhaps matching TRBD1 (5 bases). CDR1 is KGHSH, CDR2 LQKENI, per germline. The CDR3 extends over 14 amino acids. V shed 6 bases and J shed 1 base, with 12 bases lying between them. The CDR3 region is CASSRLQENTEAFF. CDR3 nucleotides: TGTGCCAGCTCCCGGCTACAGGAGAACACTGAAGCTTTCTTT.